Each of the 13 T cell receptor beta chains below was sequenced from the same sample in a study of blood T cell repertoires in COVID-19. This table comes from immunoSEQ multiplex PCR, and its TCRdb copy is limited to in-frame clones, with some not included. The sample consists of some 220,000 clones, approximately 80% of them appearing once. Sequenced: peripheral blood. These receptors were collected from a man aged 45-65 years with active or convalescent COVID-19.

The chain has TRBV9 and TRBJ2-3; D ambiguous. CDR1 and CDR2 from the germline V gene are SGDLS and YYNGEE. The germline V and J ends were trimmed by 0 bases and 0 bases, with 8 bases remaining between them. The CDR3 consists of 15 residues. In DNA, the CDR3 is TGTGCCAGCAGCGTAGTATCTACTAGCACAGATACGCAGTATTTT. Translation gives CASSVVSTSTDTQYF. Drawing the rest from reference TRBV9 and TRBJ2-3, the complete variable domain is DSGVTQTPKHLITATGQRVTLRCSPRSGDLSVYWYQQSLDQGLQFLIQYYNGEERAKGNILERFSAQQFPDLHSELNLSSLELGDSALYFCASSVVSTSTDTQYFGPGTRLTVL.

V gene TRBV3-1 (or the pseudogene TRBV3-2) combines with J gene TRBJ2-7; 11 bases align to TRBD2. With V trimmed by 3 bases and J by 3 bases, 4 bases remained unmatched. This CDR3 comprises 15 residues. Germline V gene data show CDR1 as LGHDT and CDR2 as YNNKEL (reference sequence). As DNA, the CDR3 is TGTGCCAGCAGCCACGGCGGGACTAGCGGCTACGAGCAGTACTTC. This encodes CASSHGGTSGYEQYF.

The chain recombines TRBV7-9 with TRBJ1-2; 7 bases line up with TRBD1. This CDR3 has 13 residues. Per the germline V gene, CDR1 is SEHNR and CDR2 is FQNEAQ (reference sequence). The V segment lost 2 bases and the J segment 6 bases; nucleotides outside the gene matches: 3. The CDR3 here is CASSLTGVNGYTF. The CDR3 bases are TGTGCCAGCAGCTTAACAGGGGTTAATGGCTACACCTTC.

The chain carries TRBV28 and TRBJ1-2; D uncertain. Trimming stripped 1 base from V and 4 bases from J, with 13 bases between. This CDR3 is 15 amino acids long. The germline V gene has CDR1 MDHEN and CDR2 SYDVKM. CDR3 bases: TGTGCCAGCAGTTTATCCGCAGGTGGGTCCTATGGCTACACCTTC. It codes for CASSLSAGGSYGYTF.

The chain uses TRBV4-2 and TRBJ2-5, with 11 bases fitting TRBD2. With V trimmed by 1 base and J by 5 bases, 6 bases remained unmatched. This CDR3 comprises 16 residues. In germline, CDR1 is LGHNA, CDR2 YNFKEQ. CDR3 region: CASSQVVAGGPETQYF. Written as DNA, the CDR3 is TGTGCCAGCAGCCAAGTCGTAGCGGGGGGGCCGGAGACCCAGTACTTC.

The chain uses TRBV7-2 and TRBJ2-1; 7 nucleotides align to TRBD1. Germline CDR1 SGHTA, CDR2 FQGNSA. The CDR3 loop spans 13 amino acids. V trimming: 5 bases; J trimming: 13 bases; junction bases outside the gene matches: 11. In DNA, the CDR3 is TGTGCCAGCAGCGTCAACAGGGGCGCTTCTCAGTTCTTC. It translates to CASSVNRGASQFF.

The rearrangement links TRBV7-2 to TRBJ2-5; 8 bases line up with TRBD2. Germline assignment: CDR1 SGHTA and CDR2 FQGNSA. The CDR3 totals 15 residues. V was pared by 5 bases and J by 2 bases, with 7 bases of the junction left unmatched. CDR3 loop: CASSPGTRGQETQYF. DNA for the CDR3: TGTGCCAGCAGCCCCGGGACTAGGGGGCAAGAGACCCAGTACTTC.

The genes are TRBV5-1 and TRBJ2-7; a weak D match, TRBD2 (5 bases). The CDR3 is 14 residues long. Germline V gene sequence: CDR1 SGHRS, CDR2 YFSETQ. Trimming took 0 bases from V and 3 from J, leaving 10 bases between them. This chain's CDR3 is CASSLASGSYEQYF. The CDR3 DNA is TGCGCCAGCAGCTTGGCCAGCGGCAGCTACGAGCAGTACTTC.

The rearrangement joins TRBV5-1 to TRBJ2-5; the match to TRBD2 covers 10 bases. The CDR3 loop spans 16 amino acids. Germline V gene data show CDR1 as SGHRS and CDR2 as YFSETQ. Trimming took 2 bases from V and 0 from J; bases not matched to a gene: 4. CDR3 coding DNA: TGCGCCAGCAGCTTACAGCGGGGGGGCCACCAAGAGACCCAGTACTTC. Protein: CASSLQRGGHQETQYF.

The chain is built from TRBV7-3 and TRBJ2-1; TRBD2 matches 9 bases. CDR1 and CDR2 (germline): SGHTA, FQGTGA. V lost 4 bases to trimming and J lost 7 bases; unmatched junction nucleotides: 8. The CDR3 runs 15 residues. The DNA for the CDR3 is TGTGCCAGCAGCTCGTTTAGCGGGAGAGAGAATGAGCAGTTCTTC. Its protein product is CASSSFSGRENEQFF.

This chain uses TRBV11-1 with TRBJ1-2, with TRBD1 as a possible D gene (6 bases). V was cut by 0 bases and J by 4 bases, with 6 bases left in between. CDR3 length: 13 residues. Germline assignment: CDR1 SGHAT and CDR2 FQDESV (reference sequence). This CDR3 reads CASSLAGGYGYTF. The CDR3 DNA sequence: TGTGCCAGCAGCTTAGCAGGGGGCTATGGCTACACCTTC.

This rearrangement joins TRBV5-1 to TRBJ1-5; D perhaps matches TRBD1 (5 bases). Germline CDR1 reads SGHRS; CDR2 reads YFSETQ. Trimming stripped 9 bases from V and 0 bases from J, with 10 bases between. This CDR3 has 13 residues. The DNA of the CDR3 is TGCGCCAAGACAGAACTTAGCAATCAGCCCCAGCATTTT. Translating gives CAKTELSNQPQHF.

This clone was recorded once. CDR3 in DNA: TGTGCCACCAGCAGATTTTCAGGGAACCGAGGAAACACCATATATTTT. As protein: CATSRFSGNRGNTIYF. J is TRBJ1-3 and V is TRBV15; TRBD1 might be the D (5 bases). Germline V gene data show CDR1 as LNHNV and CDR2 as YYDKDF (reference sequence). CDR3 length: 16 residues. V gave up 2 bases and J gave up 4 bases, with 15 bases separating them.